This entry lists 19 T cell receptor beta chains sequenced from one sample in a study of cytomegalovirus exposure and HLA in healthy donors. The PCR contained 60 Vbeta and 13 Jbeta primers. The assay was immunoSEQ multiplex PCR, and TCRdb's table has in-frame clones only and misses some. The sample has 130,000 to 150,000 clones, approximately 77% seen once. Sequenced input: PBMCs. The receptors derive from a woman aged 45-60 years in good health and CMV-seronegative.

The chain has TRBV6-5 and TRBJ1-4; D might be TRBD1 (6 bases). This CDR3 is built from 15 residues. Germline CDR1 reads MNHEY; CDR2 reads SVGAGI. Trimming removed 7 bases at V and 5 bases at J, with 17 bases between. CDR3 residues: CASKATGTSNEKLFF. In nucleotides, the CDR3 is TGTGCCAGCAAAGCGACCGGGACAAGCAATGAAAAACTGTTTTTT.

This clone appeared many times. The chain's CDR3 is CAISDFNSNTGELFF. The CDR3 DNA is TGTGCCATCAGTGATTTTAATTCGAACACCGGGGAGCTGTTTTTT. The rearrangement uses TRBV10-3 and TRBJ2-2; unclear D gene. Germline assignment: CDR1 ENHRY and CDR2 SYGVKD. The CDR3 runs to 15 residues. V dropped 3 bases and J dropped 0 bases, with 8 bases sitting between them.

This rearrangement joins TRBV7-2 to TRBJ2-3; no definite D call. The ends were cut back, 1 base at V and 5 bases at J, with 13 bases in the middle. Germline-derived CDR1 and CDR2 are SGHTA and FQGNSA. The CDR3 has 15 amino acids. This CDR3 reads CASSLVELPGDTQYF. CDR3 coding DNA: TGTGCCAGCAGCTTAGTTGAGTTACCAGGAGATACGCAGTATTTT.

This rearrangement joins TRBV29-1 to TRBJ1-1; D is undetermined. Germline CDR1 SQVTM, CDR2 ANQGSEA. This CDR3 contains 12 residues. Trimming left V 2 bases short and J 6 bases short, with 10 bases between. CDR3: CSVESSGAEAFF. The CDR3 DNA reads TGCAGCGTTGAATCTAGCGGGGCTGAAGCTTTCTTT.

V is TRBV4-3 and J is TRBJ2-5; 9 nucleotides agree with TRBD2. V shed 1 base, J shed 2 bases, and the junction held 8 bases outside the gene matches. The CDR3 runs 17 residues. Germline V gene sequence: CDR1 LGHNA, CDR2 YSLEER. The CDR3 loop is CASSQVSVRGGQETQYF. CDR3 DNA: TGCGCCAGCAGCCAAGTCTCCGTGCGGGGGGGGCAAGAGACCCAGTACTTC.

The V call is TRBV2, the J call TRBJ1-4; D possibly corresponds to TRBD1 (6 bases). The CDR3 has 14 amino acids. Germline CDR1 reads SNHLY; CDR2 reads FYNNEI. Trimming pared 7 bases from V and 8 bases from J, leaving 17 bases between. DNA of the CDR3: TGTGCCAGCACTACAGGGATCACTTACGAAAAACTGTTTTTT. Its protein product is CASTTGITYEKLFF.

CDR3 nucleotides: TGTGCCAGCAGTGAATCGGGGGGGGGCCACAATGAGCAGTTCTTC. Residues: CASSESGGGHNEQFF. This sequence joins TRBV2 and TRBJ2-1; 8 nucleotides match TRBD2. V was pared by 2 bases and J by 5 bases, with 5 bases of the junction left unmatched. The CDR3 contains 15 residues. Germline CDR1 reads SNHLY; CDR2 reads FYNNEI.

The chain links TRBV30 to TRBJ2-4; D not resolved. The CDR3 runs 16 residues. The ends were cut back, 1 base at V and 0 bases at J, with 13 bases in the middle. The V gene's germline CDR1 is GTSNPN and CDR2 SVGIG (reference sequence). Here the CDR3 DNA reads TGTGCCTGGAGTGGCCTCGGTACCTTAGCCAAAAACATTCAGTACTTC. This codes for CAWSGLGTLAKNIQYF.

The chain has TRBV4-1 and TRBJ2-1; TRBD1 might be the D (7 bases). V lost 0 bases to trimming and J lost 9 bases, with 12 bases between them. This CDR3 is 14 amino acids long. Germline-derived CDR1 and CDR2 are MGHRA and YSYEKL. CDR3 amino acids: CASSQDQGGGEQFF. CDR3 sequence (DNA): TGCGCCAGCAGCCAAGATCAGGGGGGCGGTGAGCAGTTCTTC.

The V call is TRBV4-2, the J call TRBJ1-1; D unresolved. Between the trimmed V and J ends, which lost 0 bases and 5 bases, there was a span of 13 bases. Germline V gives CDR1 LGHNA, CDR2 YNFKEQ. The CDR3 has 15 residues. CDR3 bases: TGTGCCAGCAGCCAAGATTTCGGCGGCCTTACTGAAGCTTTCTTT. This gives the protein CASSQDFGGLTEAFF.

This chain links TRBV5-4 with TRBJ1-1, with unresolved D. Trimming pared 0 bases from V and 0 bases from J, leaving 6 bases between. Germline loops: CDR1 SGHNT, CDR2 YYREEE (reference sequence). The CDR3 covers 14 residues. CDR3 amino acids: CASSLVGMNTEAFF. CDR3 DNA: TGTGCCAGCAGCTTGGTCGGGATGAACACTGAAGCTTTCTTT.

This clone appeared a few times. The chain uses TRBV25-1 and TRBJ1-2, with D perhaps TRBD1 (6 bases). The V gene lost 3 bases and the J gene lost 4 bases, with 12 bases spanning the gap. Per germline, CDR1 MGHDK and CDR2 SYGVNS. CDR3 length: 14 amino acids. CDR3 bases: TGTGCCAGCAGTGACACGACAGGTTCCTATGGCTACACCTTC. As protein: CASSDTTGSYGYTF.

J is TRBJ1-2 and V is TRBV7-9, with D possibly matching TRBD1 (6 bases). The V gene lost 1 base and the J gene lost 1 base, with 13 bases spanning the gap. The CDR3 is 16 residues long. Germline V CDR1 and CDR2: SEHNR, FQNEAQ (reference sequence). The CDR3 reads CASSLVWDTLNYGYTF. In DNA, the CDR3 is TGTGCCAGCAGCTTAGTTTGGGACACCCTTAACTATGGCTACACCTTC.

This chain uses TRBV5-6 with TRBJ2-2; D may be TRBD1 (6 bases). The V gene lost 8 bases and the J gene lost 2 bases, with 13 bases spanning the gap. Germline CDR1 and CDR2: SGHDT and YYEEEE. The CDR3 sequence is 14 residues long. The CDR3 sequence is CASSLGANTGELFF. The CDR3 DNA reads TGTGCCAGTTCCCTGGGGGCCAACACCGGGGAGCTGTTTTTT.

In its sample, this clone was seen once. This sequence joins TRBV18 and TRBJ1-5; 9 nucleotides line up with TRBD1. Germline assignment: CDR1 KGHSH and CDR2 LQKENI. J lost 9 bases, V lost 6 bases, and 18 bases had no gene match. The CDR3 runs to 17 residues. The CDR3 DNA sequence: TGTGCCAGCTCCCACTCCGTTGGGACAGGGTCCTTTCGGCCCCAGCATTTT. Translating gives CASSHSVGTGSFRPQHF.

The CDR3 is CASSSGETQYF. The CDR3 DNA follows: TGTGCCAGTAGTTCCGGAGAGACCCAGTACTTC. The V call is TRBV19, the J call TRBJ2-5; unclear D gene. CDR1 is LNHDA, CDR2 SQIVND, per germline (reference sequence). Trimming stripped 5 bases from V and 4 bases from J, with 5 bases between. The CDR3 sequence is 11 residues long.

This rearrangement joins TRBV27 to TRBJ2-7, with TRBD1 as a possible D gene (6 bases). V dropped 1 base and J dropped 5 bases, with 12 bases sitting between them. Germline V CDR1 and CDR2: MNHEY, SMNVEV (reference sequence). This CDR3 is built from 14 residues. CDR3 amino acids: CASSLYKGVDEQYF. The CDR3 nucleotides read TGTGCCAGCAGTTTATATAAGGGGGTGGACGAGCAGTACTTC.

This clone is medium-sized. The V call is TRBV4-3, the J call TRBJ2-1; D ambiguous. V was shortened by 3 bases and J by 7 bases, with 7 bases between the two germline ends. The germline V gene encodes CDR1 LGHNA and CDR2 YSLEER. CDR3 length equals 12 residues. CDR3: CASSQYRNEQFF. CDR3 coding DNA: TGCGCCAGCAGCCAGTACAGAAATGAGCAGTTCTTC.

The genes are TRBV5-4 and TRBJ1-2; D may be TRBD1 (6 bases). Germline lookup yields CDR1 SGHNT and CDR2 YYREEE (reference sequence). V lost 3 bases and J 7 bases, leaving 7 bases between the germline ends. The CDR3 loop spans 11 amino acids. CDR3 nucleotides: TGTGCCAGCAGCTCGACAGGTGGCTACACCTTC. Its protein product is CASSSTGGYTF. The full variable domain, with the rest looked up from reference TRBV5-4 and TRBJ1-2, is ETGVTQSPTHLIKTRGQQVTLRCSSQSGHNTVSWYQQALGQGPQFIFQYYREEENGRGNFPPRFSGLQFPNYSSELNVNALELDDSALYLCASSSTGGYTFGSGTRLTVV.